Shown below are 21 T cell receptor beta chains from a single sample sequenced in a study of blood T cell repertoires in COVID-19. The method was immunoSEQ multiplex PCR; TCRdb's version includes in-frame clones alone and lacks a portion of them. The sample holds roughly 500,000 clones, approximately 89% seen once. The specimen sequenced was peripheral blood. These receptors were obtained from a young man with COVID-19, enrolled during active disease.

This chain uses TRBV2 with TRBJ2-4; the D gene is possibly TRBD2 (6 bases). Trimming took off 9 bases at V and 6 bases at J, with 18 bases between the two ends. The CDR3 consists of 14 residues. The germline V gene encodes CDR1 SNHLY and CDR2 FYNNEI. CDR3 nucleotide sequence: TGTGCCAGTACTACCGGGGCGGAGGGAAACATTCAGTACTTC. Amino acid sequence: CASTTGAEGNIQYF.

The chain couples TRBV6-5 to TRBJ1-2; D might be TRBD1 (6 bases). Germline-derived CDR1 and CDR2 are MNHEY and SVGAGI. The CDR3 is 15 residues long. The V end was cut by 3 bases, the J end by 0 bases, with 11 bases between. The CDR3 region has the DNA TGTGCCAGCAGTTATTCGGGGGGCGCTAACTATGGCTACACCTTC. It codes for CASSYSGGANYGYTF.

The CDR3 DNA is TGTGCCAGCAGTTTTTGGGAGCACTATGGCTACACCTTC. Encoded protein: CASSFWEHYGYTF. This chain connects TRBV12-3 or TRBV12-4 to TRBJ1-2; no clear D gene. Trimming stripped 3 bases from V and 3 bases from J, with 8 bases between. This CDR3 spans 13 amino acids.

The rearrangement joins TRBV6-5 to TRBJ2-3, with 7 bases fitting TRBD1. V lost 0 bases, J lost 2 bases, and 2 bases stayed unmatched. Germline V CDR1 and CDR2: MNHEY, SVGAGI. CDR3 size: 15 residues. DNA of the CDR3: TGTGCCAGCAGTTACTCGGGGACAGACACAGATACGCAGTATTTT. Translating it yields CASSYSGTDTDTQYF.

The CDR3 sequence: CASSYYSNQPQHF. The CDR3, as DNA: TGTGCCAGCAGTTATTATAGCAATCAGCCCCAGCATTTT. This chain joins TRBV6-5 and TRBJ1-5; no reliable D call. Deletions cut 3 bases from V and 0 bases from J, with 3 bases between. The CDR3 spans 13 residues. From germline, CDR1 is MNHEY and CDR2 SVGAGI.

Only one count was recorded for this clone. The rearrangement uses TRBV5-1 and TRBJ2-2; TRBD1 matches at 9 bases. Trimming at V came to 4 bases and at J to 5 bases, leaving 6 bases not matched to a gene. This CDR3 has 15 residues. Germline V lookup: CDR1 SGHRS, CDR2 YFSETQ. CDR3 nucleotide sequence: TGCGCCAGCAGCACGGGACAGGGCGGAACCGGGGAGCTGTTTTTT. Residues: CASSTGQGGTGELFF.

This chain uses TRBV5-4 with TRBJ1-1; tentative D call: TRBD1 (6 bases). The ends were cut back, 4 bases at V and 2 bases at J, with 21 bases in the middle. Germline CDR1 and CDR2: SGHNT and YYREEE (reference sequence). The CDR3 spans 17 residues. The CDR3, as DNA: TGTGCCAGCAGCCCCGTCGTCCACCGGGACACAAACACTGAAGCTTTCTTT. Protein: CASSPVVHRDTNTEAFF.

This chain uses TRBV5-1 with TRBJ2-7, with 8 bases identical to TRBD1. CDR1 and CDR2 from the germline V gene are SGHRS and YFSETQ. The CDR3 spans 14 residues. V dropped 1 base and J dropped 7; count of bases not matched to a gene: 7. CDR3 sequence reads: CASSLIGQGREQYF. CDR3 DNA sequence: TGCGCCAGCAGCTTGATCGGACAGGGAAGGGAGCAGTACTTC. Variable domain in full (rest from reference TRBV5-1 and TRBJ2-7): KAGVTQTPRYLIKTRGQQVTLSCSPISGHRSVSWYQQTPGQGLQFLFEYFSETQRNKGNFPGRFSGRQFSNSRSEMNVSTLELGDSALYLCASSLIGQGREQYFGPGTRLTVT.

The chain joins TRBV6-5 to TRBJ2-1; 10 bases are shared with TRBD1. V trimming: 6 bases; J trimming: 7 bases; junction bases outside the gene matches: 9. Germline CDR1 reads MNHEY; CDR2 reads SVGAGI. The CDR3 consists of 15 residues. CDR3 in amino acids: CASRAPGQGQNEQFF. CDR3 coding DNA: TGTGCCAGCAGAGCACCGGGACAGGGGCAGAATGAGCAGTTCTTC.

The chain employs TRBV19 and TRBJ2-1; D is unclear. CDR3 length equals 13 residues. The V and J ends lost 4 bases and 0 bases respectively, with 4 bases between them. Germline CDR1 LNHDA, CDR2 SQIVND (reference sequence). CDR3 bases: TGTGCCAGTAGTACTACCTCCTACAATGAGCAGTTCTTC. It codes for CASSTTSYNEQFF. The full variable domain, with the rest looked up from reference TRBV19 and TRBJ2-1, is DGGITQSPKYLFRKEGQNVTLSCEQNLNHDAMYWYRQDPGQGLRLIYYSQIVNDFQKGDIAEGYSVSREKKESFPLTVTSAQKNPTAFYLCASSTTSYNEQFFGPGTRLTVL.

CDR3 DNA sequence: TGTGCCAGTAGCCTGAACGGGGGAGAGACCCAGTACTTC. Translating it yields CASSLNGGETQYF. The chain carries TRBV19 and TRBJ2-5, with a tentative D call TRBD2 (6 bases). The CDR3 runs 13 residues. Germline values: CDR1 LNHDA, CDR2 SQIVND (reference sequence). Trimming left V 6 bases short and J 4 bases short, with 12 bases between.

The J gene is TRBJ2-5, the V gene TRBV3-1 (or the pseudogene TRBV3-2); TRBD2 aligns across 8 bases. Trimming removed 4 bases from V and 6 bases from J; junction bases left unmatched: 10. The length of the CDR3 is 15 residues. Germline V gene lookup returns CDR1 LGHDT and CDR2 YNNKEL (reference sequence). The CDR3 DNA reads as TGTGCCAGCAGCCCATCAGGGCGGGAGGCAAAGACCCAGTACTTC. It codes for CASSPSGREAKTQYF.

The rearrangement uses TRBV28 and TRBJ2-2; D gene uncertain. Trimming pared 1 base from V and 7 bases from J, leaving 4 bases between. CDR1 and CDR2 (germline): MDHEN, SYDVKM. The CDR3 runs to 12 residues. This chain's CDR3 is CASSLSIGELFF. For the CDR3, the DNA is TGTGCCAGCAGTTTATCTATCGGGGAGCTGTTTTTT.

This clone was picked up one time. V gene TRBV5-4 combines with J gene TRBJ2-7; tentatively, D is TRBD2 (6 bases). CDR3 length: 15 residues. Trimming cost V 2 bases and J 6 bases, with 18 bases left between them. Per the germline V gene, CDR1 is SGHNT and CDR2 is YYREEE (reference sequence). The chain's CDR3 is CASSFIVGGAIEQYF. The CDR3 DNA sequence: TGTGCCAGCAGCTTTATCGTGGGGGGAGCGATCGAGCAGTACTTC.

The rearrangement uses TRBV6-2 or TRBV6-3 and TRBJ2-2; TRBD2 agrees at 8 bases. The CDR3 spans 15 residues. Germline values: CDR1 MNHEY, CDR2 SVGEGT. The junction had 6 bases not matched to a gene; V was cut back by 6 bases and J by 3 bases. DNA for the CDR3: TGTGCCAGCAGCTTTAGCGGGACTTACACCGGGGAGCTGTTTTTT. Amino acid sequence: CASSFSGTYTGELFF.

The genes are TRBV3-1 (or the pseudogene TRBV3-2) and TRBJ2-5, with D unresolved. The CDR3 spans 13 residues. In germline, CDR1 is LGHDT, CDR2 YNNKEL (reference sequence). V lost 1 base and J lost 0, with 3 bases in between. Here the CDR3 DNA reads TGTGCCAGCAGCCAAGTTAACCAAGAGACCCAGTACTTC. This encodes CASSQVNQETQYF.

This chain joins TRBV9 and TRBJ2-6; D unclear. Trimming took off 4 bases at V and 1 base at J, with 6 bases between the two ends. The germline V gene encodes CDR1 SGDLS and CDR2 YYNGEE. This CDR3 spans 14 amino acids. The CDR3 region is CASSSRSGANVLTF. In nucleotides, the CDR3 is TGTGCCAGCAGCTCCCGTTCTGGGGCCAACGTCCTGACTTTC.

The J gene is TRBJ1-5, the V gene TRBV19; 7 nucleotides align to TRBD1. CDR1 LNHDA and CDR2 SQIVND come from the germline V gene (reference sequence). The junction had 5 bases not matched to a gene; V was cut back by 5 bases and J by 4 bases. The CDR3 consists of 14 residues. Here the CDR3 reads CASSPRQGNQPQHF. For the CDR3, the DNA is TGTGCCAGTAGTCCGCGACAGGGTAATCAGCCCCAGCATTTT.

This clone has a single count. The chain carries TRBV5-1 and TRBJ2-1, with D perhaps TRBD2 (5 bases). Trimming removed 4 bases from V and 10 bases from J, with 18 bases in between. Germline lookup yields CDR1 SGHRS and CDR2 YFSETQ. There are 14 residues in the CDR3. The CDR3 reads CASSVGGLGSEQFF. DNA of the CDR3: TGCGCCAGCAGCGTCGGCGGACTTGGGTCGGAGCAGTTCTTC.

This chain uses TRBV19 with TRBJ1-6; TRBD1 agrees at 8 bases. With 3 bases clipped from V and 9 bases from J, the junction kept 7 bases outside the gene matches. Germline V CDR1 and CDR2: LNHDA, SQIVND (reference sequence). CDR3 length: 15 residues. CDR3 DNA: TGTGCCAGTAGTATTGGCAGGGGGCTCGGTTCACCCCTCCACTTT. Protein product: CASSIGRGLGSPLHF.

Turning to this clone: The junction departs from the called germline gene at one end, perhaps through a read error. The genes are TRBV7-7 and TRBJ2-5, with TRBD2 matching over 9 bases. The CDR3 extends over 16 amino acids. Germline CDR1 reads SSHAT; CDR2 reads FNYEAQ (reference sequence). CDR3 in DNA: TGTGCTAGCAGCTTCTTAGCGGGAGAGGGGCAAGAGACCCAGTACTTC. It codes for CASSFLAGEGQETQYF.